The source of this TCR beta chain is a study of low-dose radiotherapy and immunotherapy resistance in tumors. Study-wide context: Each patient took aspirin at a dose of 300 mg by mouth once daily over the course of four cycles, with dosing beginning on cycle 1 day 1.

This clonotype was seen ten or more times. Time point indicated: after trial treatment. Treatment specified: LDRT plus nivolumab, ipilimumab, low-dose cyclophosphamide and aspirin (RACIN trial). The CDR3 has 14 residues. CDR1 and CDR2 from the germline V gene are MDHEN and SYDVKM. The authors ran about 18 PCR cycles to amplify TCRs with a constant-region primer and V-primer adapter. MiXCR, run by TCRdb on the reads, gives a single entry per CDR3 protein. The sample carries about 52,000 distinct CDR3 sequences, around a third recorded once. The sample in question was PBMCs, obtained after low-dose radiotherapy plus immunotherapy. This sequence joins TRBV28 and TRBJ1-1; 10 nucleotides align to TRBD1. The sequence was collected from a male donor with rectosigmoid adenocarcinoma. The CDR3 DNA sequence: TGTACAACTTTACCGGGACAGGGGCACACTGAAGCTTTCTTT. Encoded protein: CTTLPGQGHTEAFF.